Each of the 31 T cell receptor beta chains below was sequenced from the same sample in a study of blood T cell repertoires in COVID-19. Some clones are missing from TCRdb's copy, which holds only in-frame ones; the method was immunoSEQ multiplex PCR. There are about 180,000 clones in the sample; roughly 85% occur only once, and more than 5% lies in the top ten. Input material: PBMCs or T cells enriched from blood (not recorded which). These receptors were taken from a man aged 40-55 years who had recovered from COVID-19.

CDR3 region: CASSIEGRSNQPQHF. CDR3 nucleotide sequence: TGTGCCAGTAGTATCGAGGGCAGGAGCAATCAGCCCCAGCATTTT. V gene TRBV19 combines with J gene TRBJ1-5; D is unresolved. Germline CDR1 and CDR2: LNHDA and SQIVND (reference sequence). The CDR3 spans 15 residues. Trimming cost V 3 bases and J 1 base, with 10 bases left between them.

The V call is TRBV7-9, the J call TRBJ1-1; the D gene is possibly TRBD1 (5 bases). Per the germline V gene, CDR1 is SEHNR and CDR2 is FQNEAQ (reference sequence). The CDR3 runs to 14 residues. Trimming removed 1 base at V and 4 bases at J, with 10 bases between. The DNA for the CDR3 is TGTGCCAGCAGCTTAGTTCAGGGAACCACTGAAGCTTTCTTT. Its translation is CASSLVQGTTEAFF.

Here the CDR3 reads CASSRDRVPNEKLFF. DNA for the CDR3: TGTGCCAGCAGCCGAGACAGGGTACCTAATGAAAAACTGTTTTTT. The chain is built from TRBV21-1 and TRBJ1-4; the D call TRBD1 from the table was never checked on the DNA. TRBV21-1 constitutes a pseudogene. The CDR3 spans 15 residues.

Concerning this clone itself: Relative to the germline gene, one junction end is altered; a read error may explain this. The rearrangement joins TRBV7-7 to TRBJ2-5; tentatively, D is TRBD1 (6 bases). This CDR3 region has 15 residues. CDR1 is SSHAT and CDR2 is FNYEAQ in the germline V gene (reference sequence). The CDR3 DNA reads TGTGCTAGCAGCCGATTACAGGGCGCCGGGGAGACCCAGTACTTC. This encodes CASSRLQGAGETQYF. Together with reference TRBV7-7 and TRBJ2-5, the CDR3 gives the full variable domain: GAGVSQSPRYKVTKRGQDVTLRCDPISSHATLYWYQQALGQGPEFLTYFNYEAQPDKSGLPSDRFSAERPEGSISTLTIQRTEQRDSAMYRCASSRLQGAGETQYFGPGTRLLVL.

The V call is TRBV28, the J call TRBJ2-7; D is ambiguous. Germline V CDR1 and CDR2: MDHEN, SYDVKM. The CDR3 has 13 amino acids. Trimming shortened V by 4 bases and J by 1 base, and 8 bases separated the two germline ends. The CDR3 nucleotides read TGTGCCAGCAGTTCGACACCTTCCTACGAGCAGTACTTC. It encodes CASSSTPSYEQYF.

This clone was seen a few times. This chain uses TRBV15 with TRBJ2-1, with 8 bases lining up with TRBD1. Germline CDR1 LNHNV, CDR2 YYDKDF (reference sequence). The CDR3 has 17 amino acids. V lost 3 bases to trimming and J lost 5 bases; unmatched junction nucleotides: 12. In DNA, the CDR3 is TGTGCCACCAGCAGGGCCCCCCCCGGGACAGGCAACAATGAGCAGTTCTTC. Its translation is CATSRAPPGTGNNEQFF. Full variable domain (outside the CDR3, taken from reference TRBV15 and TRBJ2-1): DAMVIQNPRYQVTQFGKPVTLSCSQTLNHNVMYWYQQKSSQAPKLLFHYYDKDFNNEADTPDNFQSRRPNTSFCFLDIRSPGLGDTAMYLCATSRAPPGTGNNEQFFGPGTRLTVL.

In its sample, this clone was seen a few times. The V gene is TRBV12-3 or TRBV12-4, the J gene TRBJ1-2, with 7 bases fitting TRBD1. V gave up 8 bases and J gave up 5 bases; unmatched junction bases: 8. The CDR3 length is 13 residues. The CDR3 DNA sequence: TGTGCCAGCGGGCGCACAGGGGAGTATGGCTACACCTTC. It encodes CASGRTGEYGYTF.

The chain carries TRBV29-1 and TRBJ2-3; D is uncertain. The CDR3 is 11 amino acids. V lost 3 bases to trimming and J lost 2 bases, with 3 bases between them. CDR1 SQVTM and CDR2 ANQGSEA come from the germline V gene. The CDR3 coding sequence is TGCAGCGTTGACGTCACAGATACGCAGTATTTT. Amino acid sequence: CSVDVTDTQYF.

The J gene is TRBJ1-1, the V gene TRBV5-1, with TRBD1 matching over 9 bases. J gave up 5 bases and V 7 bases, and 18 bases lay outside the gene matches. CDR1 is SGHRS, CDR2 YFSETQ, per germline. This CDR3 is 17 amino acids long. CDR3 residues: CASASTGQGPRGTEAFF. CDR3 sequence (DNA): TGCGCCAGCGCCTCTACGGGACAGGGCCCTCGGGGGACTGAAGCTTTCTTT.

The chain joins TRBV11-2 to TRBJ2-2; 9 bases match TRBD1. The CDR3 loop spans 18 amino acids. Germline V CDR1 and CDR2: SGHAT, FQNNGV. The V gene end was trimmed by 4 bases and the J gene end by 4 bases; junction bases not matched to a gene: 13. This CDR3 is CASSSRMPTGGSTGELFF. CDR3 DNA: TGTGCCAGCAGCTCTAGAATGCCGACAGGGGGAAGCACCGGGGAGCTGTTTTTT.

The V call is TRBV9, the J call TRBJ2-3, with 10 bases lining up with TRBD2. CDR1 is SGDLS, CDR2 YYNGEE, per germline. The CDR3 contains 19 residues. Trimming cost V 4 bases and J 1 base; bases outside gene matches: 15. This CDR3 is CASSPSSLAGEMGTDTQYF. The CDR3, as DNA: TGTGCCAGCAGCCCGAGTAGCCTAGCGGGGGAGATGGGCACAGATACGCAGTATTTT.

The CDR3 coding sequence is TGTGCCAGCAGTCGTGGGGGAGGCTATGGCTACACCTTC. Its protein product is CASSRGGGYGYTF. The chain links TRBV25-1 to TRBJ1-2; perhaps TRBD1 as D (5 bases). The germline V gene has CDR1 MGHDK and CDR2 SYGVNS. V lost 5 bases to trimming and J lost 4 bases, with 11 bases between them. CDR3 length equals 13 residues.

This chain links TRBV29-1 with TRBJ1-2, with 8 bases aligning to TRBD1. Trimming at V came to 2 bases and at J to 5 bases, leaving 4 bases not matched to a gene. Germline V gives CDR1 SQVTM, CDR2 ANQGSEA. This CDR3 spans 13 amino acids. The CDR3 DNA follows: TGCAGCGTTGAAAGCGACAGGGGATATGGCTACACCTTC. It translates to CSVESDRGYGYTF.

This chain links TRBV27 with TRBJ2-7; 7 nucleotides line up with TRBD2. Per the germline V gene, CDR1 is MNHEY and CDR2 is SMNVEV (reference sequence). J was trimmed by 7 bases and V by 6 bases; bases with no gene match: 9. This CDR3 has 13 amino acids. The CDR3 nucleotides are TGTGCCAGCAGCAAGGCAGGGCGGGGGGAGCAGTACTTC. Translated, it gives CASSKAGRGEQYF.

CDR3 nucleotides: TGTGCCAGTACCAGACACCGGACAGACGCGAGGGGCTACACCTTC. As protein: CASTRHRTDARGYTF. V is TRBV19 and J is TRBJ1-2; tentative D call: TRBD1 (6 bases). Trimming cost V 7 bases and J 8 bases, with 23 bases left between them. The CDR3 has 15 residues. Per the germline V gene, CDR1 is LNHDA and CDR2 is SQIVND (reference sequence). Looking up the rest from reference TRBV19 and TRBJ1-2 gives the full variable domain: DGGITQSPKYLFRKEGQNVTLSCEQNLNHDAMYWYRQDPGQGLRLIYYSQIVNDFQKGDIAEGYSVSREKKESFPLTVTSAQKNPTAFYLCASTRHRTDARGYTFGSGTRLTVV.

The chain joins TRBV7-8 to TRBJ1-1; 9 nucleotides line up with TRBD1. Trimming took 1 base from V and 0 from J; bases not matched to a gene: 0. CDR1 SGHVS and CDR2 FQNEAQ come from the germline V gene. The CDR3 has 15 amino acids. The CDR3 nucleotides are TGTGCCAGCAGCTTAGGGACAGGGGTGAACACTGAAGCTTTCTTT. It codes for CASSLGTGVNTEAFF.

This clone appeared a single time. The CDR3 region is CATSRGGTAEQYF. The DNA for the CDR3 is TGTGCCACCAGCAGAGGAGGGACAGCCGAGCAGTACTTC. This chain links TRBV15 with TRBJ2-7; 7 bases align to TRBD1. V gave up 1 base and J gave up 6 bases; unmatched junction bases: 3. The CDR3 has 13 amino acids. Germline CDR1 LNHNV, CDR2 YYDKDF (reference sequence). The variable domain in full, with the rest retrieved from reference TRBV15 and TRBJ2-7, is DAMVIQNPRYQVTQFGKPVTLSCSQTLNHNVMYWYQQKSSQAPKLLFHYYDKDFNNEADTPDNFQSRRPNTSFCFLDIRSPGLGDTAMYLCATSRGGTAEQYFGPGTRLTVT.

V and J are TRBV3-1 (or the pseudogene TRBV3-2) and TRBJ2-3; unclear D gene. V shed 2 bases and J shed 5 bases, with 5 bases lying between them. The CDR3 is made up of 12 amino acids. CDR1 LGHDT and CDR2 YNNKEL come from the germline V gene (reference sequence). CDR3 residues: CASSQTEDTQYF. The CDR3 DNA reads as TGTGCCAGCAGCCAAACAGAAGATACGCAGTATTTT.

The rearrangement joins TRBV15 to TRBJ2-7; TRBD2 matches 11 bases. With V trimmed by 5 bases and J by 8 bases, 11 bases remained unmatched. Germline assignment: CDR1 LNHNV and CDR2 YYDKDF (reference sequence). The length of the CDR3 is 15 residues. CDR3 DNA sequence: TGTGCCACCAGCGTAGCGGGAGGGGGGCCTACGAAGCAGTACTTC. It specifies CATSVAGGGPTKQYF.

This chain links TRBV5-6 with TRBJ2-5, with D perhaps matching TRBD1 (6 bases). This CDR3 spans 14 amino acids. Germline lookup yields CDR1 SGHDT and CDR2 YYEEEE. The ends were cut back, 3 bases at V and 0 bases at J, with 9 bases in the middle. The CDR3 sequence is CASSSGQYQETQYF. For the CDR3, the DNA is TGTGCCAGCAGCTCCGGACAGTACCAAGAGACCCAGTACTTC.

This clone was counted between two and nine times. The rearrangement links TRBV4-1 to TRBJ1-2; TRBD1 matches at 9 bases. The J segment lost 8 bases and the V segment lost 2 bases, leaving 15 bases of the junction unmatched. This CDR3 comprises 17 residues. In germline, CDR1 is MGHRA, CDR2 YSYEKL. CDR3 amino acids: CASSQLLRDREGRGYTF. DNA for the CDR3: TGCGCCAGCAGCCAACTCCTCCGGGACAGGGAGGGGAGAGGCTACACCTTC.

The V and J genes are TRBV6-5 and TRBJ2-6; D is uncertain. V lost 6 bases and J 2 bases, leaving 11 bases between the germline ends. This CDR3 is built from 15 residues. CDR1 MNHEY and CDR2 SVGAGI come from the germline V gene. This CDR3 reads CASSRDGAGANVLTF. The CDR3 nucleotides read TGTGCCAGCAGCCGAGATGGAGCTGGGGCCAACGTCCTGACTTTC.

This chain's CDR3 is CASRGTGGQPQHF. In nucleotides, the CDR3 is TGTGCCAGCAGGGGGACAGGGGGTCAGCCCCAGCATTTT. The chain employs TRBV2 and TRBJ1-5, with 11 bases matching TRBD1. The CDR3 loop spans 13 amino acids. The V segment lost 6 bases and the J segment 6 bases; nucleotides outside the gene matches: 1. Germline-derived CDR1 and CDR2 are SNHLY and FYNNEI. Full variable domain (rest looked up from reference TRBV2 and TRBJ1-5): EPEVTQTPSHQVTQMGQEVILRCVPISNHLYFYWYRQILGQKVEFLVSFYNNEISEKSEIFDDQFSVERPDGSNFTLKIRSTKLEDSAMYFCASRGTGGQPQHFGDGTRLSIL.

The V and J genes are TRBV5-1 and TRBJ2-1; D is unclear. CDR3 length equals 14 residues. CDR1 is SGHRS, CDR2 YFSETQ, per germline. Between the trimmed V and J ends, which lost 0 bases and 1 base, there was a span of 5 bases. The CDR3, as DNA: TGCGCCAGCAGCTTGGAGGAGTCCTACAATGAGCAGTTCTTC. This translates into CASSLEESYNEQFF. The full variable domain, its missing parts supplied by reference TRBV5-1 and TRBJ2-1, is KAGVTQTPRYLIKTRGQQVTLSCSPISGHRSVSWYQQTPGQGLQFLFEYFSETQRNKGNFPGRFSGRQFSNSRSEMNVSTLELGDSALYLCASSLEESYNEQFFGPGTRLTVL.

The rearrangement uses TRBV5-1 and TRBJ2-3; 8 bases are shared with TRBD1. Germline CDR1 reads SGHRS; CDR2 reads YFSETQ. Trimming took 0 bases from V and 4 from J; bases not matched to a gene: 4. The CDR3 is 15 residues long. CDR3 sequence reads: CASSLAGQVADTQYF. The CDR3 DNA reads TGCGCCAGCAGCTTGGCGGGACAGGTAGCAGATACGCAGTATTTT.

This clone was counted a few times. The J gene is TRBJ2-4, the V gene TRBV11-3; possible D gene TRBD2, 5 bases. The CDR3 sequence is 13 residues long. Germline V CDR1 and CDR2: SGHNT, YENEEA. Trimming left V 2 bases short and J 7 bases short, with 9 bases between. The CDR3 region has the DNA TGTGCCAGCAGCTTACCGGGAATGAACATTCAGTACTTC. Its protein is CASSLPGMNIQYF.

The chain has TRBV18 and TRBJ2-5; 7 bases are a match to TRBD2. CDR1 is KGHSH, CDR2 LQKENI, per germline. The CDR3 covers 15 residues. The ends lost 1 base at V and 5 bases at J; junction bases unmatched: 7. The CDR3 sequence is CASSPRRAGLETQYF. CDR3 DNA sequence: TGTGCCAGCTCACCACGTAGAGCGGGGCTGGAGACCCAGTACTTC. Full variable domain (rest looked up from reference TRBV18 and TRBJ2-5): NAGVMQNPRHLVRRRGQEARLRCSPMKGHSHVYWYRQLPEEGLKFMVYLQKENIIDESGMPKERFSAEFPKEGPSILRIQQVVRGDSAAYFCASSPRRAGLETQYFGPGTRLLVL.

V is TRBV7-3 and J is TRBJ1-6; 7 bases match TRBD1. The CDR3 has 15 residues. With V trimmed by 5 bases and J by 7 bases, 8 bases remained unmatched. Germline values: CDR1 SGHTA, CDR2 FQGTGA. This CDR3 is CASSPFGTENSPLHF. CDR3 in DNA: TGTGCCAGCAGCCCTTTCGGGACAGAAAATTCACCCCTCCACTTT.

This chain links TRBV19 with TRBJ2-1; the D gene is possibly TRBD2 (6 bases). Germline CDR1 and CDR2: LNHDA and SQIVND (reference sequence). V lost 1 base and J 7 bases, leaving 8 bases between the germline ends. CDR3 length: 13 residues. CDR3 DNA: TGTGCCAGTAGTATAGGACTAGTAAATGAGCAGTTCTTC. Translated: CASSIGLVNEQFF.

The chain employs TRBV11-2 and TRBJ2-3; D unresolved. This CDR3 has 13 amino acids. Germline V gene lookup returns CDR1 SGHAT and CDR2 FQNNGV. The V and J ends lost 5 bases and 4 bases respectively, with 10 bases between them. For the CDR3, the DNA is TGTGCCAGCAGCAAGGTGGGCCCAGATACGCAGTATTTT. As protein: CASSKVGPDTQYF.

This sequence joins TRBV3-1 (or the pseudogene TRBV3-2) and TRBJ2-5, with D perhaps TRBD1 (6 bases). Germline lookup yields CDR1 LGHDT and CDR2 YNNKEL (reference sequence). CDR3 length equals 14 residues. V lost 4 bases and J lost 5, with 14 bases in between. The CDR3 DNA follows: TGTGCCAGCAGCCGATGGACAGAAGAGGAGACCCAGTACTTC. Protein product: CASSRWTEEETQYF.